A selection of T cell receptor beta chains follows, all from one sample in a study of cytomegalovirus exposure and HLA in healthy donors. Clones were sequenced by immunoSEQ multiplex PCR, and TCRdb holds only the in-frame ones, with some missing. The sample lists about 200,000 clones; approximately 86% were seen once. Sequenced material: PBMCs. The origin of the receptors is a woman in her 30s in good health and CMV-seronegative. CDR3s include the opening cysteine and the closing phenylalanine or tryptophan.

J	V	CDR3
TRBJ1-2	TRBV29-1	CSVVYNYGYTF
TRBJ2-7	TRBV18	CASSGVPGDEQYF
TRBJ1-1	TRBV28	CASTQDRDAFF
TRBJ2-6	TRBV10-3	CAISEADIAGANVLTF
TRBJ2-1	TRBV28	CASSFRGAGGLRRSNEQFF
TRBJ1-1	TRBV5-1	CASSRGQNTEAFF
TRBJ1-2	TRBV6-1	CASSDPRRQGLVYGYTF
TRBJ2-7	TRBV7-9	CASSLEIQAYEQYF
TRBJ1-5	TRBV28	CASSSRGGNQPQHF
TRBJ2-1	TRBV29-1	CSVEDYPKGQVYNEQFF
TRBJ2-1	TRBV6-1	CASSRDRAANEQFF
TRBJ2-2	TRBV4-1	CASSPYDLPSTGELFF
TRBJ2-2	TRBV2	CASRRGRRTGELFF
TRBJ1-1	TRBV6-5	CASSSPTGPNTEAFF
TRBJ2-7	TRBV28	CASSLLQASSYEQYF
TRBJ1-5	TRBV4-1	CASRPTGTLNQPQHF
TRBJ2-2	TRBV27	CASSSTANTGELFF
TRBJ2-7	TRBV11-3	CASSLDRSRIAVYTHEQYF
TRBJ2-1	TRBV5-1	CASSSGQYNEQFF
TRBJ1-2	TRBV7-2	CASSAQGTDYGYTF
TRBJ2-5	TRBV5-1	CASSLGTDDQETQYF
TRBJ1-4	TRBV19	CASSWDRGLGEKLFF
TRBJ2-2	TRBV5-1	CASSLWQGSNTGELFF
TRBJ2-3	TRBV29-1	CSVASGTSGFRTDTQYF
TRBJ2-2	TRBV7-3	CASSPSQGDPGELFF
TRBJ2-1	TRBV11-3	CASSLGLAAYNEQFF
TRBJ2-3	TRBV7-2	CASSALYADTQYF
TRBJ2-1	TRBV7-9	CASSLISSGGPNEQFF
TRBJ2-7	TRBV27	CASSFGGQGHEQYF
TRBJ1-1	TRBV7-3	CASSLNGWTEAFF
TRBJ1-2	TRBV18	CASSPRQDNVGGYTF
TRBJ2-3	TRBV7-9	CASSTVGGGDTQYF
TRBJ1-2	TRBV5-1	CASSLFGLGYTF
TRBJ2-1	TRBV5-1	CASSSSSVPLFF
TRBJ2-3	TRBV7-3	CASSLSLAGSTDTQYF
NA	TRBV15	CATSSGTGEQYF
TRBJ2-7	TRBV2	CASSGTGSPVSEQYF
TRBJ1-5	TRBV28	CASSITGTGSQPQHF
TRBJ2-1	TRBV2	CASLPSPWASGGSSYNEQFF
TRBJ1-3	TRBV6-6	CASSYSTRGPGNTIYF
TRBJ2-5	TRBV7-7	CASSFHDGETQYF
TRBJ2-7	TRBV5-1	CASSSTSGRQNEQYF
TRBJ2-7	TRBV29-1	CSGGQGLTYEQYF
TRBJ2-2	TRBV7-9	CASSLGTGLSGELFF
TRBJ1-1	TRBV28	CASSPGEASRAFF
TRBJ1-1	TRBV19	CASSSRDRGNTEAFF
TRBJ2-7	TRBV6-1	CASPGPEGGYEQYF
TRBJ2-7	TRBV6-1	CASRRDSHSYEQYF
TRBJ2-1	TRBV29-1	CSVDTSWGGNEQFF
TRBJ2-2	TRBV4-1	CASSQPRQGRTGELFF